The T cell receptor beta chain under discussion was sequenced for a study of control samples from healthy donors and cancer patients. The repertoire was sequenced with immunoSEQ multiplex PCR; TCRdb's copy has only in-frame clones and lacks some. The sample lists 95,000 to 100,000 clones, roughly four fifths seen once, with 2% in the top ten. Per germline, CDR1 SGHRS and CDR2 YFSETQ. The V end lost 0 bases, the J end lost 5 bases, and 7 bases lay between the germline ends. This CDR3 contains 13 residues. The sequence derives from a man between 60 and 75 years old in good health. The chain joins TRBV5-1 to TRBJ2-3; D ambiguous. Material for sequencing was blood. CDR3 residues: CASSLDPGDTQYF. DNA for the CDR3: TGCGCCAGCAGCTTGGATCCGGGAGATACGCAGTATTTT.